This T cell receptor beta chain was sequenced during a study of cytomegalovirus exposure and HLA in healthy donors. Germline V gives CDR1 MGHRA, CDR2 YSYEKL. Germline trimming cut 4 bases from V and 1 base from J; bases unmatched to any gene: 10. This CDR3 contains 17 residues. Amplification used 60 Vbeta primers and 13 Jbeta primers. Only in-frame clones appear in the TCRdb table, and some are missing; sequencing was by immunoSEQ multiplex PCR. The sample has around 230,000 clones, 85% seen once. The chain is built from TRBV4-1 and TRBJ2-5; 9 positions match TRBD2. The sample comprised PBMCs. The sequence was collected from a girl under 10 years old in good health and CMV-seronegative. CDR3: CASSPQGSGGFQETQYF. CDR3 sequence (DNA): TGCGCCAGCAGCCCGCAAGGGAGCGGGGGGTTCCAAGAGACCCAGTACTTC.